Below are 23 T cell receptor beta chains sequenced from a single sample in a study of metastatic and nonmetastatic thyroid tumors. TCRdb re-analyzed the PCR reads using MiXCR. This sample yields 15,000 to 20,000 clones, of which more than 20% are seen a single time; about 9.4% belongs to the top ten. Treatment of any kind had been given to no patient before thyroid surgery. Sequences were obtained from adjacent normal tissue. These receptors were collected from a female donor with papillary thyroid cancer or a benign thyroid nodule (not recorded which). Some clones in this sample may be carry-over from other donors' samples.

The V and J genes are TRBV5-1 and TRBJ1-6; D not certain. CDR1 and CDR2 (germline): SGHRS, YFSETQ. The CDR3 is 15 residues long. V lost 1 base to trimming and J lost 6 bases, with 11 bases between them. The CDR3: CASSLRRSGNSPLHF. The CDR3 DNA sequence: TGCGCCAGCAGCTTGCGGCGCAGCGGTAATTCACCCCTCCACTTT.

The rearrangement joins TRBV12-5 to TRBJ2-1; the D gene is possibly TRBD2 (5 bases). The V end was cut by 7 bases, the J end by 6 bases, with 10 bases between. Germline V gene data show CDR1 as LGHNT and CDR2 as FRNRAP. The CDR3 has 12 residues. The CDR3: CASAQSGNEQFF. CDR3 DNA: TGTGCTAGTGCCCAAAGCGGCAATGAGCAGTTCTTC.

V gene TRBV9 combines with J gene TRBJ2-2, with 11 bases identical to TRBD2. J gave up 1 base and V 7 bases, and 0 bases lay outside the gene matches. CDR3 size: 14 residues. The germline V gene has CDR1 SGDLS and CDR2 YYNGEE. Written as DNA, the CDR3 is TGTGCCAGCGGGACTAGCGGGAACACCGGGGAGCTGTTTTTT. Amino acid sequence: CASGTSGNTGELFF.

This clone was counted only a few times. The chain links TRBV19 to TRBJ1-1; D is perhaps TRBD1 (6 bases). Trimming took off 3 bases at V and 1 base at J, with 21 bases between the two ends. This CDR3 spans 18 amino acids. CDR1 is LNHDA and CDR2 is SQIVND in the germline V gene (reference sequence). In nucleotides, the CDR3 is TGTGCCAGTAGTATCGAAGGGGGGACAATGGGCCGGAACACTGAAGCTTTCTTT. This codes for CASSIEGGTMGRNTEAFF.

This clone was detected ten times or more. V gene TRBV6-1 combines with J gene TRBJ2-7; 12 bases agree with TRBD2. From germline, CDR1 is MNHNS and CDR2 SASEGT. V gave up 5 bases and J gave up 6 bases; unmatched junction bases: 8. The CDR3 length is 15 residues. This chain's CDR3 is CASSKGGTSGFEQYF. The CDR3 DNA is TGTGCCAGCAGTAAAGGAGGGACTAGCGGGTTCGAGCAGTACTTC.

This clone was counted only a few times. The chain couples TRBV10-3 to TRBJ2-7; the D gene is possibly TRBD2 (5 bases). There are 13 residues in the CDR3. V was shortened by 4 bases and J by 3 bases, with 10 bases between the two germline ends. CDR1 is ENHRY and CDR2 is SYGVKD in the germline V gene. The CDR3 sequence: CAISGAGLYEQYF. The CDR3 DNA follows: TGTGCCATCAGTGGGGCGGGCCTCTACGAGCAGTACTTC.

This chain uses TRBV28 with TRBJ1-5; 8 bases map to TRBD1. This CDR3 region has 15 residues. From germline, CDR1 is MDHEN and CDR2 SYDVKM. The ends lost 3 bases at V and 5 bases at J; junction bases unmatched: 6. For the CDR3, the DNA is TGTGCCAGCAGTTTTCGGGGACAGGTATATCAGCCCCAGCATTTT. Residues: CASSFRGQVYQPQHF.

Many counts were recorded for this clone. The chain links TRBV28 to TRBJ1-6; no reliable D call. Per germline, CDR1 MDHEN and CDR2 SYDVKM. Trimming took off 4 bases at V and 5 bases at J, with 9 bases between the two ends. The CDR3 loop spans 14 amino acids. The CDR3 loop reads CASSSPLNNSPLHF. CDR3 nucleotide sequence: TGTGCCAGCAGTTCCCCCCTGAATAATTCACCCCTCCACTTT.

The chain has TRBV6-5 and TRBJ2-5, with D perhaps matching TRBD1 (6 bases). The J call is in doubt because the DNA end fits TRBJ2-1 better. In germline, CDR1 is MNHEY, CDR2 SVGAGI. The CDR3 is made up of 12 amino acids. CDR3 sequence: CASSYVRGEQFF. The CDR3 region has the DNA TGTGCCAGCAGTTACGTCAGGGGTGAGCAGTTCTTC.

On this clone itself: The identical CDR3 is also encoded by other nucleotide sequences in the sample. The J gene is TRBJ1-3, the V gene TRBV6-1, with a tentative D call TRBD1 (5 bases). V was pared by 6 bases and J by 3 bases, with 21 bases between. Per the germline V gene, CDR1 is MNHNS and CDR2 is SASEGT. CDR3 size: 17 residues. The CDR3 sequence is CASRTSYRGDGGNTIYF. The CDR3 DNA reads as TGTGCCAGCAGAACCAGTTACCGGGGGGATGGTGGAAACACCATATATTTT.

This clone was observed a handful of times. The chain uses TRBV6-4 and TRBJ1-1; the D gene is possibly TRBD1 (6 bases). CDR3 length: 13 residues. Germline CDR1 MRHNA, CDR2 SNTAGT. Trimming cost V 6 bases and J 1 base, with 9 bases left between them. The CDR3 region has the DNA TGTGCCAGCAGGGGACACCCGAACACTGAAGCTTTCTTT. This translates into CASRGHPNTEAFF.

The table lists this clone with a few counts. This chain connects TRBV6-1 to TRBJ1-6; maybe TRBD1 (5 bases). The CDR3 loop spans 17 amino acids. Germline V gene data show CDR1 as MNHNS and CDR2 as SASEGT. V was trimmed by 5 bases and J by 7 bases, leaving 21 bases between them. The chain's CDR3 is CASSPRDGSPMNSPLHF. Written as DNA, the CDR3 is TGTGCCAGCAGTCCCCGGGACGGTTCCCCCATGAATTCACCCCTCCACTTT.

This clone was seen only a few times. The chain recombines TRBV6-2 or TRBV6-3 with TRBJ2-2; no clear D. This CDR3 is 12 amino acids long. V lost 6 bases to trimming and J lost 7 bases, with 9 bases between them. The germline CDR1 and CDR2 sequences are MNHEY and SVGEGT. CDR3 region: CASSPMGGELFF. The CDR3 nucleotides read TGTGCCAGCAGCCCTATGGGCGGGGAGCTGTTTTTT.

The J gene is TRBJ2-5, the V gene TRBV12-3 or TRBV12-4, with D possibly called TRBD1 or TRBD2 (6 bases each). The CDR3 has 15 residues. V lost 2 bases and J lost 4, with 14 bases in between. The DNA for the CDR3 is TGTGCCAGCAGTTTAAACTGGGGGGCTGCAGAGACCCAGTACTTC. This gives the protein CASSLNWGAAETQYF.

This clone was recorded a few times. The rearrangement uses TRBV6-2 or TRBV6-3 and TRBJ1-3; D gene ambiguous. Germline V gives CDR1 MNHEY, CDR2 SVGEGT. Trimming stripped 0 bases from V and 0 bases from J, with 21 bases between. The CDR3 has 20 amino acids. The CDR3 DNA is TGTGCCAGCAGTTACTCGGAGGGAGCCCGAAATTTTTACTCTGGAAACACCATATATTTT. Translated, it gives CASSYSEGARNFYSGNTIYF.

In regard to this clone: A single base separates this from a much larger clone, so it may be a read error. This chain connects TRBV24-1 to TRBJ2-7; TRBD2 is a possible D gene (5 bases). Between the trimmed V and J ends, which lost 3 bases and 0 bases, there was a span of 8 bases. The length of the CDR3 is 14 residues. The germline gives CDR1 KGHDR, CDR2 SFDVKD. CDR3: CATSDSGGSYEQYF. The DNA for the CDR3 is TGTGCCACCAGTGATAGCGGTGGCTCCTACGAGCAGTACTTC.

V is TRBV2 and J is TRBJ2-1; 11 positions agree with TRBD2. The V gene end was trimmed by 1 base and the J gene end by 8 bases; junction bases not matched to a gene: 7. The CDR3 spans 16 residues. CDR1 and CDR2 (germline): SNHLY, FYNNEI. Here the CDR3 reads CASSEDLAGGGDEQFF. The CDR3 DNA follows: TGTGCCAGCAGTGAAGACCTAGCGGGAGGTGGAGATGAGCAGTTCTTC.

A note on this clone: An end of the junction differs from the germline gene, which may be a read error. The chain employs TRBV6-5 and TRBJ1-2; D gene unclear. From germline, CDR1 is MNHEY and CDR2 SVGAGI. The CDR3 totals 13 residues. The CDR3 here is CAISSGFKDGYTF. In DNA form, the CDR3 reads TGTGCCATCAGTTCGGGTTTCAAGGATGGCTACACCTTC.

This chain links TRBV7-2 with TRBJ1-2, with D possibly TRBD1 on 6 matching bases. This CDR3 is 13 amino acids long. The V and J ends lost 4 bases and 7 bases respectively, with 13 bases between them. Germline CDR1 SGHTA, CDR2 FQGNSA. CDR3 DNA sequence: TGTGCCAGCAGCTCCTCACAGGGCTCTGGCTACACCTTC. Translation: CASSSSQGSGYTF. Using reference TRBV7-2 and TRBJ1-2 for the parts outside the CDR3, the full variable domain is GAGVSQSPSNKVTEKGKDVELRCDPISGHTALYWYRQSLGQGLEFLIYFQGNSAPDKSGLPSDRFSAERTGGSVSTLTIQRTQQEDSAVYLCASSSSQGSGYTFGSGTRLTVV.

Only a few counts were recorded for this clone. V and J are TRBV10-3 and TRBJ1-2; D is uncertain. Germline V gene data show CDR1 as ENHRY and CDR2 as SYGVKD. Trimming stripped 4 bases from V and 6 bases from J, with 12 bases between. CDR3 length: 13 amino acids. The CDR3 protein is CAISGTPDHGYTF. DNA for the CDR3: TGTGCCATCAGTGGGACCCCGGACCATGGCTACACCTTC.

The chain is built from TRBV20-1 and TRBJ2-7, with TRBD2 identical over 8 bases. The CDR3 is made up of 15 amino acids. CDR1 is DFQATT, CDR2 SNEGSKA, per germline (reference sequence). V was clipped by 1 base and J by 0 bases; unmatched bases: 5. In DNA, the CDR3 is TGCAGTGCTAGAGGGGGTAGCGGGGCCTCCTACGAGCAGTACTTC. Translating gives CSARGGSGASYEQYF.

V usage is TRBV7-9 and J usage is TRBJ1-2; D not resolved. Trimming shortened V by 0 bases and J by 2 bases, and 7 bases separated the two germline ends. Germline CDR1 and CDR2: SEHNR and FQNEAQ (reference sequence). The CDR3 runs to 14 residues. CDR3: CASSLASGNYGYTF. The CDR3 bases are TGTGCCAGCAGCTTAGCGAGTGGGAACTATGGCTACACCTTC.

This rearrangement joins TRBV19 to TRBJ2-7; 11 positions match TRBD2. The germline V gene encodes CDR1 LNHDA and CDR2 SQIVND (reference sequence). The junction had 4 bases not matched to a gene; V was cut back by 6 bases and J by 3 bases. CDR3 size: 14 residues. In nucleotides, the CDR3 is TGTGCCAGTAGCCCAACTAGCGGGGGCTACGAGCAGTACTTC. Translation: CASSPTSGGYEQYF. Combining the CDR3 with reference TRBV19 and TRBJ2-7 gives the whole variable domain DGGITQSPKYLFRKEGQNVTLSCEQNLNHDAMYWYRQDPGQGLRLIYYSQIVNDFQKGDIAEGYSVSREKKESFPLTVTSAQKNPTAFYLCASSPTSGGYEQYFGPGTRLTVT.